A selection of T cell receptor beta chains follows, all from one sample in a study of prognosis after radiotherapy for stage I lung cancer. TCRdb ran MiXCR on the multiplex PCR reads and lists one entry per CDR3 protein. The top ten hold 8% to 9.5% of the sample, which has about 47,000 distinct CDR3 sequences, less than 35% seen once. The sequenced sample was PBMCs, obtained before or after stereotactic body radiation therapy (not recorded which). The receptors stem from a donor over 45 with non-small cell lung cancer. Both conserved end residues are part of each CDR3. The order of the fields is V gene, D gene, clone size, J gene, CDR3 DNA, CDR3 protein. A D gene is named only where the DNA matches it firmly. Not every row has a clone size; where given, it reads once, few, many or a size class.

TRBV7-8	.	.	TRBJ1-2	TGTGCCAGCAGCTTGGCAGGGTCGCCTCAGGGCTACACCTTC	CASSLAGSPQGYTF
TRBV7-9	.	.	TRBJ1-1	TGTGCCAGCAGCCTTACGCAGAACACTGAAGCTTTCTTT	CASSLTQNTEAFF
TRBV6-9	.	many	TRBJ1-1	TGTGCCAGCAGTTATCCGATCGGGCGGATGAACACTGAAGCTTTCTTT	CASSYPIGRMNTEAFF
TRBV10-3	.	.	TRBJ2-7	TGTGCCATCAGTGAGTCTCTAAACGAGCATTACTTC	CAISESLNEHYF
TRBV18	.	many	TRBJ2-2	TGTGCCAGCTCACCACTCACCGGGGAGCTGTTTTTT	CASSPLTGELFF
TRBV25-1	TRBD2	many	TRBJ2-2	TGTGCCAGCAGTGTCTCGGGGGGGGACACCGGGGAGCTGTTTTTT	CASSVSGGDTGELFF
TRBV5-4	.	once	TRBJ2-6	TGTGCCAGCAGCTTGTTCAGGCAGTTTGGTGCCAACGTCCTGACTTTC	CASSLFRQFGANVLTF
TRBV4-1	.	.	TRBJ1-2	TGCGCCAGCAGCCAAGATGACCGGCCGGTACAGTTGTGTGGCTACACCTTC	CASSQDDRPVQLCGYTF
TRBV9	TRBD2	many	TRBJ2-1	TGTGCCAGCAGCGCACCGGGACTAGCGGACTACAATGAGCAGTTCTTC	CASSAPGLADYNEQFF
TRBV18	.	.	TRBJ2-3	TGTACCAGCTCACGACGGGAGTGCCGCACAGATACGCAGTATTTT	CTSSRRECRTDTQYF
TRBV29-1	TRBD1	.	TRBJ2-7	TGCAGCGGCGGACAGGGGGCAGGATATGGGCAGTACTTC	CSGGQGAGYGQYF
TRBV28	.	many	TRBJ1-3	TGTGCCAGCAGTACCCCCCAGGGCGCTGGAAACACCATATATTTT	CASSTPQGAGNTIYF
TRBV5-4	.	many	TRBJ1-2	TGTGCCAGCAGCTTGGGACACCAGACTAACTATGGCTACACCTTC	CASSLGHQTNYGYTF
TRBV7-2	TRBD2	many	TRBJ2-3	TGTGCCAGCAGCCCTAGCGGGACTAGCACAGATACGCAGTATTTT	CASSPSGTSTDTQYF
TRBV30	TRBD2	.	TRBJ2-2	TGTGCCTGGACTGCGGAGAGAGCGGGATGGCCCGCCGGGGAGCTGTTTTTT	CAWTAERAGWPAGELFF
TRBV7-2	.	many	TRBJ2-3	TGTGCCAGCAGCAGGTTGGTGAGAGATACGCAGTATTTT	CASSRLVRDTQYF
TRBV20-1	.	many	TRBJ1-5	TGCAGTGCTCCCGTCAAAACGGACCAGCCCCAGCATTTT	CSAPVKTDQPQHF
TRBV11-1	.	.	TRBJ2-1	TGTGCCAGCAGCTTCTCACACGGGAGAGGTAATGAGCAGTTCTTC	CASSFSHGRGNEQFF
TRBV19	TRBD1	.	TRBJ2-2	TGTGCCAGTAGTACACGACAGGGGAACACCGGTGAGCTGTTTTTT	CASSTRQGNTGELFF
TRBV20-1	.	many	TRBJ2-1	TGCAGTGCCGGGACGGCCAATGAGCAGTTCTTC	CSAGTANEQFF
TRBV5-4	TRBD1	many	TRBJ2-2	TGTGCCAGCAGCTTGGGGGTACGAGGGGGCGGCCCCACCGGGGAGCTGTTTTTT	CASSLGVRGGGPTGELFF
TRBV2	.	many	TRBJ2-1	TGTGCCAGCAGTCGCGAAGGACTTAACCCCTACAATGAGCAGTTCTTC	CASSREGLNPYNEQFF
TRBV24-1	.	many	TRBJ2-5	TGTGCCACCAGTACCCAGGGAGGAGAGACCCAGTACTTC	CATSTQGGETQYF
TRBV5-4	.	many	TRBJ1-1	TGTGCCAGCAGCTTAAACTTGAACACTGAAGCTTTCTTT	CASSLNLNTEAFF
TRBV20-1	TRBD2	many	TRBJ2-1	TGCAGTGCTAGTCCCCGCGGGCCGGGGGGATACAATGAGCAGTTCTTC	CSASPRGPGGYNEQFF
TRBV20-1	TRBD2	many	TRBJ2-7	TGCAGTGCTAGGATTGGGATTAGAGGCGGGAGGACCTACGAGCAGTACTTC	CSARIGIRGGRTYEQYF
TRBV7-2	.	once	TRBJ1-5	TGTGCCAGCAGCCCCGGCGCCAGGTTAGGATATCAGCCCCAGCATTTT	CASSPGARLGYQPQHF
TRBV30	.	many	TRBJ1-2	TGTGCCTATACCGGGACTTCTTATGGCTACACCTTC	CAYTGTSYGYTF
TRBV4-3	TRBD2	many	TRBJ2-1	TGCGCCAGCAGCCAGGTGGCTAGCGGGAGGGATGAGCAGTTCTTC	CASSQVASGRDEQFF
TRBV5-6	.	many	TRBJ2-7	TGTGCCAGCAGCTTGGAATACGAGCAGTACTTC	CASSLEYEQYF
TRBV30	.	.	TRBJ1-2	TGTGCCTGGAGTGTATATGGGTTAGCTAACTATGGCTACACCTTC	CAWSVYGLANYGYTF
TRBV6-2/TRBV6-3	.	many	TRBJ1-6	TGTGCCAGCAAAGGTGCGCTCGAAGCCAGCTCCTATAATTCACCCCTCCACTTT	CASKGALEASSYNSPLHF
TRBV6-1	.	many	TRBJ1-1	TGTGCCAGCAGAGTCACCCCGGGGGGACGGGCTTTCTTT	CASRVTPGGRAFF
TRBV6-2/TRBV6-3	TRBD2	many	TRBJ2-1	TGTGCCAGCAGTTACTCGACCCTTTTAGCGGGAGGAGCCGCCGACTCCTACAATGAGCAGTTCTTC	CASSYSTLLAGGAADSYNEQFF
TRBV20-1	TRBD2	.	TRBJ2-7	TGCAGTGCTAGGCTAGCGGGGGGTGGCTGCGGGCAGTACTTC	CSARLAGGGCGQYF
TRBV5-6	.	many	TRBJ1-4	TGTGCCAGCAGCTTGGGGCGGCTTAATGAAAAACTGTTTTTT	CASSLGRLNEKLFF
TRBV6-2/TRBV6-3	.	many	TRBJ2-3	TGTGCCAGCAGTTACGACCCAGATACGCAGTATTTT	CASSYDPDTQYF
TRBV28	.	many	TRBJ1-1	TGTGCCAGCAGCCCGAGACAGACTGAAGCTTTCTTT	CASSPRQTEAFF
TRBV5-1	.	.	TRBJ2-2	TGCGCCAGCAGCTTTTCACCGGGGGTCACCGGGGAGCTGTTTTTT	CASSFSPGVTGELFF
TRBV20-1	.	.	TRBJ2-3	TGCAGTGCTAGAGAGGGCGGGATAGGAGATACGCATTATTTT	CSAREGGIGDTHYF
TRBV7-9	.	many	TRBJ2-1	TGTGCCAGCAAACCTTCCGGGGTCAATGAGCAGTTCTTC	CASKPSGVNEQFF
TRBV30	.	many	TRBJ1-1	TGTGCCTGGGCCCTTGACAGGAACACTGAAGCTTTCTTT	CAWALDRNTEAFF